Listed below are T cell receptor beta chains from one sample, sequenced in a study of Ad26.COV2.S vaccination and SARS-CoV-2 variants. Measured with immunoSEQ multiplex PCR; TCRdb has only the in-frame clones, and not every one. The table records about 680,000 clones, approximately 88% of them present only once. The sample in question was peripheral blood, obtained in a trial of Ad26.COV2.S vaccine versus placebo. These receptors were collected from a person between 18 and 60 years old who received the Ad26.COV2.S COVID-19 vaccine or a placebo. Each CDR3 is given with its conserved first and last residue. Fields, in order: D gene, CDR3 length, J gene, clone size, V gene, CDR3 protein, CDR3 DNA. D genes are given only for firm matches. Rows may omit the clone size; those that give it use once, few, many or a size class.

D: NA
length: 14
J: TRBJ2-7
size: NA
V: TRBV5-1
CDR3: CASSPGTHSYEQYF
DNA: TGCGCCAGCAGCCCGGGGACGCACTCCTACGAGCAGTACTTC

D: TRBD2
length: 16
J: TRBJ2-3
size: NA
V: TRBV11-3
CDR3: CASSPGWTSRADTQYF
DNA: TGTGCCAGCAGCCCTGGCTGGACTAGCCGGGCAGATACGCAGTATTTT

D: NA
length: 14
J: TRBJ1-2
size: NA
V: TRBV7-9
CDR3: CASSFSGAALGYTF
DNA: TGTGCCAGCAGCTTTTCAGGGGCAGCTTTGGGCTACACCTTC

D: NA
length: 16
J: TRBJ2-4
size: NA
V: TRBV5-6
CDR3: CASRDYGRPAKNIQYF
DNA: TGTGCCAGCAGGGACTACGGAAGACCAGCCAAAAACATTCAGTACTTC

D: NA
length: 16
J: TRBJ2-1
size: NA
V: TRBV27
CDR3: CASRLLQGFSYNEQFF
DNA: TGTGCCAGCAGACTCCTACAAGGCTTCTCCTACAATGAGCAGTTCTTC

D: NA
length: 14
J: TRBJ1-1
size: NA
V: TRBV5-4
CDR3: CASSLTGSNTEAFF
DNA: TGTGCCAGCAGCTTGACAGGGTCGAACACTGAAGCTTTCTTT

D: NA
length: 15
J: TRBJ2-3
size: NA
V: TRBV6-5
CDR3: CASRKGGTYTDTQYF
DNA: TGTGCCAGCAGGAAGGGAGGGACATACACAGATACGCAGTATTTT

D: TRBD2
length: 15
J: TRBJ2-7
size: NA
V: TRBV5-6
CDR3: CASSLDPGGTYEQYF
DNA: TGTGCCAGCAGCTTGGATCCGGGGGGGACCTACGAGCAGTACTTC

D: NA
length: 11
J: TRBJ2-5
size: few
V: TRBV7-6
CDR3: CASSSQETQYF
DNA: TGTGCCAGCAGCTCCCAAGAGACCCAGTACTTC

D: TRBD2
length: 14
J: TRBJ2-1
size: NA
V: TRBV29-1
CDR3: CSVRPGLAKNEQFF
DNA: TGCAGCGTGCGACCGGGACTAGCGAAGAATGAGCAGTTCTTC

D: NA
length: 15
J: TRBJ1-4
size: NA
V: TRBV9
CDR3: CASSVGGRSNEKLFF
DNA: TGTGCCAGCAGCGTAGGGGGAAGGTCCAATGAAAAACTGTTTTTT

D: NA
length: 15
J: TRBJ2-3
size: NA
V: TRBV4-1
CDR3: CASSQSSELADTQYF
DNA: TGCGCCAGCAGCCAGTCTAGTGAGTTGGCAGATACGCAGTATTTT

D: TRBD1
length: 14
J: TRBJ1-1
size: NA
V: TRBV19
CDR3: CASIKQGAQNEAFF
DNA: TGTGCCAGTATTAAACAGGGGGCGCAGAATGAAGCTTTCTTT

D: TRBD1
length: 14
J: TRBJ2-7
size: NA
V: TRBV18
CDR3: CASSPRDRYYEQYF
DNA: TGTGCCAGCTCACCCCGGGACAGATACTACGAGCAGTACTTC

D: NA
length: 14
J: TRBJ2-1
size: NA
V: TRBV5-1
CDR3: CASSLGTSSNEQFF
DNA: TGCGCCAGCAGCTTGGGTACTTCCAGCAATGAGCAGTTCTTC

D: TRBD2
length: 17
J: TRBJ2-1
size: NA
V: TRBV7-2
CDR3: CASSKRGLAGGPDEQFF
DNA: TGTGCCAGCAGCAAACGTGGACTAGCGGGGGGGCCTGATGAGCAGTTCTTC

D: NA
length: 15
J: TRBJ2-7
size: once
V: TRBV5-4
CDR3: CASSLGSGRGYEQYF
DNA: TGTGCCAGCAGCTTGGGTTCAGGGCGAGGGTACGAGCAGTACTTC

D: NA
length: 15
J: TRBJ1-4
size: NA
V: TRBV15
CDR3: CATSRRDATNEKLFF
DNA: TGTGCCACCAGCAGACGCGATGCAACTAATGAAAAACTGTTTTTT

D: NA
length: 14
J: TRBJ2-6
size: NA
V: TRBV15
CDR3: CATTQGVGANVLTF
DNA: TGTGCCACCACCCAAGGGGTTGGGGCCAACGTCCTGACTTTC

D: NA
length: 14
J: TRBJ1-4
size: few
V: TRBV3-1/TRBV3-2
CDR3: CASSQGETNEKLFF
DNA: TGTGCCAGCAGCCAGGGGGAAACTAATGAAAAACTGTTTTTT

D: NA
length: 15
J: TRBJ2-1
size: NA
V: TRBV5-4
CDR3: CASSLELGAYNEQFF
DNA: TGTGCCAGCAGCTTGGAACTGGGGGCCTACAATGAGCAGTTCTTC

D: TRBD2
length: 15
J: TRBJ2-1
size: NA
V: TRBV11-2
CDR3: CASSLEAAGKNEQFF
DNA: TGTGCCAGCAGCTTAGAGGCAGCGGGGAAGAATGAGCAGTTCTTC

D: NA
length: 16
J: TRBJ2-1
size: NA
V: TRBV7-8
CDR3: CASSLPGHTTYNEQFF
DNA: TGTGCCAGCAGCTTACCAGGACACACCACCTACAATGAGCAGTTCTTC

D: NA
length: 14
J: TRBJ2-5
size: NA
V: TRBV6-5
CDR3: CASSPGQLQETQYF
DNA: TGTGCCAGCAGCCCAGGACAGTTACAAGAGACCCAGTACTTC

D: NA
length: 13
J: TRBJ1-1
size: NA
V: TRBV5-6
CDR3: CASSLDVNTEAFF
DNA: TGTGCCAGCAGCCTCGACGTGAACACTGAAGCTTTCTTT

D: TRBD2
length: 15
J: TRBJ2-7
size: NA
V: TRBV6-2/TRBV6-3
CDR3: CASSLPSGSSYEQYF
DNA: TGTGCCAGCAGTTTACCTAGCGGATCCTCCTACGAGCAGTACTTC

D: NA
length: 13
J: TRBJ1-2
size: NA
V: TRBV20-1
CDR3: CSASSEVIGGYTF
DNA: TGCAGTGCTAGTTCTGAGGTTATTGGCGGCTACACCTTC